The 30 T cell receptor beta chains in this list originate from one sample, sequenced in a study of CD8 T cells in Susac syndrome. Reverse transcription used about 0.5 to 1 ug RNA and random hexamers. In TCRdb, the immunoSEQ multiplex PCR reads were re-called with MiXCR into one record per CDR3 protein. The sample records roughly 150,000 distinct CDR3 sequences, approximately 94% being singletons. Material: CD8+ T cells from PBMCs. The receptors shown here come from a human donor with multiple sclerosis.

The rearrangement joins TRBV11-2 to TRBJ1-1; no firm D call. Trimming took 2 bases from V and 7 from J, leaving 11 bases between them. Germline lookup yields CDR1 SGHAT and CDR2 FQNNGV. The CDR3 extends over 13 amino acids. This chain's CDR3 is CASSLRSQVEAFF. The CDR3 DNA follows: TGTGCCAGCAGCTTAAGGTCCCAGGTTGAAGCTTTCTTT.

The chain has TRBV30 and TRBJ1-5; 11 bases align to TRBD1. The ends lost 0 bases at V and 0 bases at J; junction bases unmatched: 13. CDR1 is GTSNPN and CDR2 is SVGIG in the germline V gene (reference sequence). The CDR3 runs to 20 residues. DNA for the CDR3: TGTGCCTGGAGTGTATCGTCCGGGACAGGGGGTTTTAATAGCAATCAGCCCCAGCATTTT. Amino acids: CAWSVSSGTGGFNSNQPQHF.

The rearrangement uses TRBV12-3 or TRBV12-4 and TRBJ1-4; 9 bases are shared with TRBD1. This CDR3 is built from 15 residues. V trimming: 7 bases; J trimming: 7 bases; junction bases outside the gene matches: 10. The CDR3 reads CASTLGQGRSEKLFF. DNA of the CDR3: TGTGCCAGCACCCTCGGACAGGGGCGAAGTGAAAAACTGTTTTTT.

The chain has TRBV3-1 and TRBJ1-2; no clear D gene. Germline CDR1 LGHDT, CDR2 YNNKEL (reference sequence). Trimming removed 4 bases from V and 6 bases from J, with 18 bases in between. This CDR3 is built from 15 residues. The CDR3: CASSPKAAGRDGYTF. CDR3 nucleotides: TGTGCCAGCAGCCCTAAGGCAGCCGGAAGGGATGGCTACACCTTC.

This clonotype has just a few counts. V gene TRBV18 combines with J gene TRBJ2-7; D remains unclear. The V gene's germline CDR1 is KGHSH and CDR2 LQKENI. CDR3 length: 14 residues. Trimming removed 4 bases from V and 1 base from J, with 11 bases in between. CDR3 nucleotide sequence: TGTGCCAGCTCACAGGGCAGGAGTTCCTACGAGCAGTACTTC. Amino acids: CASSQGRSSYEQYF.

The rearrangement links TRBV28 to TRBJ2-1, with a tentative D call TRBD1 (6 bases). The CDR3 is 13 residues long. Germline-derived CDR1 and CDR2 are MDHEN and SYDVKM. Trimming removed 5 bases from V and 4 bases from J, with 9 bases in between. CDR3 sequence reads: CASSPQGYNEQFF. The CDR3 nucleotides are TGTGCCAGCAGTCCCCAGGGGTACAATGAGCAGTTCTTC.

CDR3 coding DNA: TGCAGCGCTGGGACAGGGGGTTCACCCCTCCACTTT. Translating gives CSAGTGGSPLHF. The chain is built from TRBV29-1 and TRBJ1-6; TRBD1 matches 11 bases. Germline CDR1 SQVTM, CDR2 ANQGSEA. This CDR3 has 12 amino acids. The trim removed 7 bases at V and 9 bases at J, leaving 2 bases unmatched.

The chain links TRBV6-5 to TRBJ1-6; 7 nucleotides line up with TRBD1. V was clipped by 8 bases and J by 7 bases; unmatched bases: 5. Germline CDR1 MNHEY, CDR2 SVGAGI. The CDR3 contains 13 residues. This CDR3 reads CASCTGENSPLHF. The CDR3 nucleotides are TGTGCCAGCTGTACAGGGGAAAATTCACCCCTCCACTTT.

The chain carries TRBV7-9 and TRBJ2-1; D may be TRBD1 (6 bases). Germline-derived CDR1 and CDR2 are SEHNR and FQNEAQ (reference sequence). Deletions cut 0 bases from V and 10 bases from J, with 13 bases between. This CDR3 is 14 amino acids long. The CDR3 nucleotides are TGTGCCAGCAGCTTAGCACAGGGAAATGGCGAGCAGTTCTTC. It is translated as CASSLAQGNGEQFF.

The genes are TRBV4-3 and TRBJ1-4; D might be TRBD1 (5 bases). The length of the CDR3 is 15 residues. With 0 bases removed from V and 0 bases from J, the gap between germline ends came to 5 bases. The germline V gene encodes CDR1 LGHNA and CDR2 YSLEER. CDR3 DNA: TGCGCCAGCAGCCAAGAGACAGCAACTAATGAAAAACTGTTTTTT. Translation: CASSQETATNEKLFF.

The chain links TRBV13 to TRBJ2-4, with TRBD1 matching 9 bases. Germline V gene data show CDR1 as PRHDT and CDR2 as FYEKMQ (reference sequence). Trimming took 5 bases from V and 7 from J; bases not matched to a gene: 3. The CDR3 consists of 13 residues. Here the CDR3 DNA reads TGTGCCAGCAGCCCAGGACAGGGGAACATTCAGTACTTC. Translated, it gives CASSPGQGNIQYF.

The chain is built from TRBV7-9 and TRBJ2-2; 7 bases line up with TRBD1. Looked up from germline, CDR1 is SEHNR and CDR2 is FQNEAQ (reference sequence). V shed 2 bases, J shed 4 bases, and the junction held 4 bases outside the gene matches. The CDR3 totals 15 residues. CDR3 nucleotide sequence: TGTGCCAGCAGCTTACTGGACAGGACCACCGGGGAGCTGTTTTTT. It codes for CASSLLDRTTGELFF.

This chain uses TRBV5-1 with TRBJ1-2; D ambiguous. CDR3 size: 13 residues. Germline CDR1 SGHRS, CDR2 YFSETQ. V was shortened by 2 bases and J by 4 bases, with 9 bases between the two germline ends. The CDR3 is CASSFGSSYGYTF. CDR3 bases: TGCGCCAGCAGCTTTGGCAGCTCCTATGGCTACACCTTC.

The rearrangement uses TRBV7-2 and TRBJ2-7; D is undetermined. This CDR3 region has 15 residues. V was cut by 2 bases and J by 0 bases, with 11 bases left in between. Germline lookup yields CDR1 SGHTA and CDR2 FQGNSA. CDR3: CASSLSRFSSYEQYF. CDR3 nucleotides: TGTGCCAGCAGCTTAAGTCGCTTTAGCTCCTACGAGCAGTACTTC.

This chain joins TRBV12-3 or TRBV12-4 and TRBJ2-2; D gene ambiguous. Trimming cost V 4 bases and J 4 bases, with 7 bases left between them. This CDR3 is 13 amino acids long. CDR3 amino acids: CASSSVGTGELFF. DNA for the CDR3: TGTGCCAGCAGTTCGGTGGGCACCGGGGAGCTGTTTTTT.

The chain combines TRBV5-1 with TRBJ1-1; 11 nucleotides align to TRBD1. V lost 4 bases, J lost 3 bases, and 5 bases stayed unmatched. The CDR3 spans 15 residues. Germline CDR1 is SGHRS and CDR2 is YFSETQ. The CDR3 DNA is TGCGCCAGCAGCGGAGGACAGGGGGCTGACACTGAAGCTTTCTTT. Protein product: CASSGGQGADTEAFF.

The chain has TRBV19 and TRBJ2-1, with 8 bases matching TRBD1. This CDR3 is built from 15 residues. The J segment lost 1 base and the V segment lost 7 bases, leaving 6 bases of the junction unmatched. Looked up from germline, CDR1 is LNHDA and CDR2 is SQIVND (reference sequence). In DNA form, the CDR3 reads TGTGCCAGTACTGAGGGACAGGTTTCCTACAATGAGCAGTTCTTC. Its protein product is CASTEGQVSYNEQFF. Complete variable domain (other parts from reference TRBV19 and TRBJ2-1): DGGITQSPKYLFRKEGQNVTLSCEQNLNHDAMYWYRQDPGQGLRLIYYSQIVNDFQKGDIAEGYSVSREKKESFPLTVTSAQKNPTAFYLCASTEGQVSYNEQFFGPGTRLTVL.

The chain carries TRBV29-1 and TRBJ2-1, with a tentative D call TRBD2 (5 bases). The CDR3 has 12 residues. V was trimmed by 4 bases and J by 4 bases, leaving 8 bases between them. Germline assignment: CDR1 SQVTM and CDR2 ANQGSEA. The CDR3 DNA is TGCAGCGTTGCAGGCGGGTACAATGAGCAGTTCTTC. Encoded protein: CSVAGGYNEQFF.

The chain is built from TRBV20-1 and TRBJ1-5, with D possibly matching TRBD1 (5 bases). CDR3 length equals 14 residues. Germline V gene sequence: CDR1 DFQATT, CDR2 SNEGSKA (reference sequence). V shed 3 bases and J shed 3 bases, with 12 bases lying between them. Written as DNA, the CDR3 is TGCAGTGCTAGGCGAGACGGACACAATCAGCCCCAGCATTTT. It codes for CSARRDGHNQPQHF.

The table lists this clonotype with a count of one. DNA for the CDR3: TGTGCCACCGTAGTGGACAGGGGGAGCACAGATACGCAGTATTTT. It encodes CATVVDRGSTDTQYF. The chain joins TRBV27 to TRBJ2-3; 10 bases map to TRBD1. Losses at the gene ends were 10 bases for V and 0 bases for J; bases not matched to a gene: 7. Germline V gene lookup returns CDR1 MNHEY and CDR2 SMNVEV (reference sequence). The CDR3 runs 15 residues.

The chain carries TRBV28 and TRBJ2-7; 12 bases align to TRBD1. The junction had 15 bases not matched to a gene; V was cut back by 3 bases and J by 12 bases. CDR3 length equals 16 residues. In germline, CDR1 is MDHEN, CDR2 SYDVKM. CDR3 residues: CASSLTLTGQGAMLYF. The CDR3 region has the DNA TGTGCCAGCAGTTTGACCCTGACGGGACAGGGGGCCATGTTGTACTTC. Full variable domain (outside the CDR3, taken from reference TRBV28 and TRBJ2-7): DVKVTQSSRYLVKRTGEKVFLECVQDMDHENMFWYRQDPGLGLRLIYFSYDVKMKEKGDIPEGYSVSREKKERFSLILESASTNQTSMYLCASSLTLTGQGAMLYFGPGTRLTVT.

V usage is TRBV2 and J usage is TRBJ1-4; D may be TRBD1 (5 bases). This CDR3 spans 11 amino acids. Trimming shortened V by 1 base and J by 13 bases, and 7 bases separated the two germline ends. Germline V lookup: CDR1 SNHLY, CDR2 FYNNEI. The CDR3 loop reads CASSEGGGLFF. CDR3 in DNA: TGTGCCAGCAGTGAAGGCGGGGGACTGTTTTTT.

This clonotype was picked up a small number of times. The chain employs TRBV4-3 and TRBJ2-1, with TRBD1 identical over 8 bases. Germline CDR1 and CDR2: LGHNA and YSLEER. The CDR3 consists of 15 residues. Germline trimming cut 1 base from V and 6 bases from J; bases unmatched to any gene: 5. CDR3 residues: CASSQVQGAGNEQFF. The CDR3 nucleotides read TGCGCCAGCAGCCAAGTGCAGGGGGCAGGCAATGAGCAGTTCTTC.

The rearrangement links TRBV20-1 to TRBJ2-2, with 7 bases fitting TRBD1. Germline trimming cut 6 bases from V and 6 bases from J; bases unmatched to any gene: 1. Germline CDR1 and CDR2: DFQATT and SNEGSKA (reference sequence). This CDR3 spans 11 amino acids. The DNA for the CDR3 is TGCAGTGCCAGGGGGTCCGGGGAGCTGTTTTTT. Translating gives CSARGSGELFF.

The rearrangement uses TRBV6-5 and TRBJ1-2; D gene uncertain. The CDR3 loop spans 14 amino acids. Germline V lookup: CDR1 MNHEY, CDR2 SVGAGI. The germline V and J ends were trimmed by 5 bases and 8 bases, with 18 bases remaining between them. CDR3 amino acids: CASSVTHLAKGYTF. DNA for the CDR3: TGTGCCAGCAGTGTTACCCACCTGGCGAAGGGCTACACCTTC.

The chain uses TRBV30 and TRBJ2-1; either TRBD1 or TRBD2 may fit D (5 bases each). Trimming took off 3 bases at V and 1 base at J, with 13 bases between the two ends. The CDR3 runs to 15 residues. Germline loops: CDR1 GTSNPN, CDR2 SVGIG (reference sequence). This CDR3 is CAWRAGTGSYNEQFF. CDR3 in DNA: TGTGCCTGGAGGGCCGGGACGGGGTCCTACAATGAGCAGTTCTTC.

The CDR3 protein is CAIREDRDGYTF. Here the CDR3 DNA reads TGTGCCATCAGGGAAGACAGGGATGGCTACACCTTC. This chain uses TRBV10-3 with TRBJ1-2, with TRBD1 matching over 7 bases. The CDR3 runs 12 residues. The V gene end was trimmed by 6 bases and the J gene end by 6 bases; junction bases not matched to a gene: 4. Per germline, CDR1 ENHRY and CDR2 SYGVKD.

The chain joins TRBV3-1 to TRBJ2-3, with D perhaps matching TRBD1 or TRBD2 (5 bases each). V lost 1 base, J lost 0 bases, and 17 bases lay in between. CDR1 and CDR2 from the germline V gene are LGHDT and YNNKEL (reference sequence). The length of the CDR3 is 18 residues. In DNA, the CDR3 is TGTGCCAGCAGCCAAGCCCTGAGGGGCGAATTAAGCACAGATACGCAGTATTTT. It codes for CASSQALRGELSTDTQYF.

The rearrangement joins TRBV28 to TRBJ2-3, with TRBD1 matching 9 bases. Germline V gives CDR1 MDHEN, CDR2 SYDVKM. There are 17 residues in the CDR3. After removal of 5 bases from V and 0 bases from J, the junction contained 9 bases not matched to a gene. CDR3 bases: TGTGCCAGCAGTCCGGAACCACAGGGGGCGAGCACAGATACGCAGTATTTT. It yields the protein CASSPEPQGASTDTQYF.

The rearrangement uses TRBV2 and TRBJ2-7, with 10 bases lining up with TRBD1. The CDR3 is 15 residues long. The trim removed 2 bases at V and 0 bases at J, leaving 1 base unmatched. Per the germline V gene, CDR1 is SNHLY and CDR2 is FYNNEI. The CDR3 here is CASSEWTGGSYEQYF. CDR3 coding DNA: TGTGCCAGCAGTGAATGGACAGGGGGCTCCTACGAGCAGTACTTC.